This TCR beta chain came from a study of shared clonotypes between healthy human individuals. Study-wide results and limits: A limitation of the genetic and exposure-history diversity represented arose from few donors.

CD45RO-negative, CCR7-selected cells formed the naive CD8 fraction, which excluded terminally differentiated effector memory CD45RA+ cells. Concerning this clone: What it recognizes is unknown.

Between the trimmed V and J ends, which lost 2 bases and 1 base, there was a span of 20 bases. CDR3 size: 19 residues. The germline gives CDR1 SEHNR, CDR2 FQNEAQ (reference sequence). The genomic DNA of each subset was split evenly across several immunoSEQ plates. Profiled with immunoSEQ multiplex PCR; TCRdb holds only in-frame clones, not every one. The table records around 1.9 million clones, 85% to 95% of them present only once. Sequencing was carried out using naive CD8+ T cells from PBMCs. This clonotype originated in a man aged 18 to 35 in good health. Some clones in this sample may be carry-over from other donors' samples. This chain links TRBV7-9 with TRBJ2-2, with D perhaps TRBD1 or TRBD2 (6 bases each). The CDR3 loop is CASSLSSGAIPLNTGELFF. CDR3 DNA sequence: TGTGCCAGCAGCTTAAGTTCGGGGGCCATACCGTTGAACACCGGGGAGCTGTTTTTT.